This T cell receptor beta chain was found in a study of shared clonotypes between healthy human individuals. Whole-study context: Used for every donor were three CD4 naive, three CD4 memory, two CD8 naive and one CD8 memory plate. General study findings and limits: Non-shared clonotypes were found to have lower generation probabilities than the clonotypes that were shared by all four of the sorted-subset donors. The genetic and exposure-history diversity represented was limited by few donors.

The V and J ends lost 4 bases and 3 bases, in that order; junction bases with no gene match: 18. The CDR3 contains 19 residues. Per germline, CDR1 SGHNT and CDR2 YYREEE (reference sequence). In regard to this clone: The antigen is not known.

Assay used: immunoSEQ multiplex PCR; TCRdb lists only in-frame clones, some missing. This table holds some 2.4 million clones, 80% to 95% found once. The split of CD4+ cells yielded CD45RA+ naive and CD45RA-negative memory subsets. Sequenced: naive CD4+ T cells from PBMCs. Subset in this sample: CD45RA+ positively selected. This sequence joins TRBV5-4 and TRBJ2-7; the match to TRBD2 covers 11 bases. The TCR comes from a man between 18 and 35 years old in good health. Some clones in this sample may be carry-over from other donors' samples. The CDR3 loop reads CASSRAGTSGLLVGYEQYF. The CDR3 DNA sequence: TGTGCCAGCAGCCGGGCGGGGACTAGCGGACTCCTCGTAGGCTACGAGCAGTACTTC.